These T cell receptor beta chains were read from a single sample in a study of T cell repertoires in cytomegalovirus infection. A single record per CDR3 protein comes from TCRdb applying MiXCR to the reads. The sample records some 700,000 distinct CDR3 sequences, 35% to 40% being singletons. The sample consisted of PBMCs. The receptor source for this set is a human donor in good health (CMV status not recorded). Some clones in this sample may be carry-over from other donors' samples. CDR3s include the opening cysteine and the closing phenylalanine or tryptophan. D genes are given only for firm matches. For some rows the clone size is stated as once, few or many, or as a class when expanded; others skip it.

TRBD2	TRBV28	-	TRBJ2-1	TGTGCCAGCAGCGACCTGTCGGGGGGAACTCACAATGAGCAGTTCTTC	CASSDLSGGTHNEQFF
-	TRBV12-3/TRBV12-4	few	TRBJ2-7	TGTGCCAGCAGTTTCCGCTTTGGGCAGATCTCCTACGAGCAGTACTTC	CASSFRFGQISYEQYF
-	TRBV6-2/TRBV6-3	few	TRBJ2-1	TGTGCCAGCCGAACTAGCAATCTTCGGGATGAGCAGTTCTTC	CASRTSNLRDEQFF
TRBD1	TRBV19	-	TRBJ1-1	TGTGCCAGTTCCCACCGGACAGGGGAGAACACTGAAGCTTTCTTT	CASSHRTGENTEAFF
TRBD2	TRBV11-2	-	TRBJ2-3	TGTGCCAGCAGCTTTAGCGGGAGGCCTCTCACAGATACGCAGTATTTT	CASSFSGRPLTDTQYF
-	TRBV2	-	TRBJ1-2	TGTGCCAGCAGTGAAGGCAGCTATGGCTACACCTTC	CASSEGSYGYTF
TRBD1	TRBV5-1	-	TRBJ1-2	TGCGCCAGCAGCTGGGGGACAGGGGGACGAAGTATGAATGGCTACACCTTC	CASSWGTGGRSMNGYTF
TRBD2	TRBV7-8	many	TRBJ2-1	TGTGCCAGCAGCTTAGCAGCGGGAAAGGGAGAGCAGTTCTTC	CASSLAAGKGEQFF
TRBD2	TRBV7-9	-	TRBJ2-1	TGTGCCAGCAGCCCGGTACCGGGACTAGCGGGGGATTACAATGAGCAGTTCTTC	CASSPVPGLAGDYNEQFF
TRBD1	TRBV6-2/TRBV6-3	many	TRBJ1-2	TGTGCCAGCAGTTACGGCAGGGGGCTCTATGGCTACACCTTC	CASSYGRGLYGYTF
-	TRBV9	-	TRBJ2-3	TGTGCCAGCAGCGTAAGGGGTGGCACAGATACGCAGTATTTT	CASSVRGGTDTQYF
-	TRBV7-6	many	TRBJ1-3	TGTGCCAGCAGCTTAAATGTCGAGGGCTCTGGAAACACCATATATTTT	CASSLNVEGSGNTIYF
-	TRBV28	-	TRBJ1-2	TGTGCCAGCAGTTTATGGGGAGGGGGATCCTATGGCTACACCTTC	CASSLWGGGSYGYTF
-	TRBV27	-	TRBJ1-1	TGTGCCAGCTCCTCCTTTGGCCTTGAAGCTTTCTTT	CASSSFGLEAFF
TRBD1	TRBV29-1	-	TRBJ2-7	TGCAGCGTTGTTGCCGGGACAGGGGCCTACGAGCAGTACTTC	CSVVAGTGAYEQYF
-	TRBV6-6	few	TRBJ2-5	TGTGCCAGCAGTCCAGGGGGACTGCGGCAAGAGACCCAGTACTTC	CASSPGGLRQETQYF
-	TRBV2	-	TRBJ1-1	TGTGTCAGCACCCAAGAGAAGAACACTGAAGCTTTCTTT	CVSTQEKNTEAFF
TRBD2	TRBV7-6	-	TRBJ2-1	TGTGCCAGCAGCTTAGGGAGCGGGAGTGATGAGCAGTTCTTC	CASSLGSGSDEQFF
-	TRBV15	-	TRBJ2-3	TGTGCCACCAGTGATAGGGGGGCATACACAGATACGCAGTATTTT	CATSDRGAYTDTQYF
TRBD1	TRBV19	few	TRBJ1-5	TGTGCCAGTAGCCTCTGGACGGGGACAGGGGTCGGGAGCAATCAGCCCCAGCATTTT	CASSLWTGTGVGSNQPQHF
-	TRBV20-1	-	TRBJ2-5	TGCAGTGCTAGAGATCTGGCACTGGGCGAGACCCAGTACTTC	CSARDLALGETQYF
-	TRBV30	-	TRBJ1-6	TGTGCCTGGACCCCCCTCCGGGCCCATAATTCACCCCTCCACTTT	CAWTPLRAHNSPLHF
TRBD2	TRBV10-3	few	TRBJ2-3	TGTGCCATCCGACTAGCGCCAAACACAGATACGCAGTATTTT	CAIRLAPNTDTQYF
-	TRBV6-6	-	TRBJ1-2	TGTGCCATCAGTTACGGGGGGCTGCACGGTGGCTACACCTTC	CAISYGGLHGGYTF
-	TRBV3-1	-	TRBJ1-6	TGTGCCAGCAGCCAAAGAGGTGGAGAATTCCACTTT	CASSQRGGEFHF
TRBD2	TRBV7-6	few	TRBJ2-1	TGTGCCAGCAGCTTAGCGCAGGGTAGCGGGAGCGATGAGCAGTTCTTC	CASSLAQGSGSDEQFF
-	TRBV11-2	-	TRBJ2-1	TGTGCCAGCAGCTTATCTAGGGAGGCCTCCTACAATGAGCAGTTCTTC	CASSLSREASYNEQFF
TRBD2	TRBV9	-	TRBJ2-1	TGTGCCAGCAGTGCGGGGGCCGGAGCGGGGGCCTACAATGAGCAGTTCTTC	CASSAGAGAGAYNEQFF
-	TRBV7-2	many	TRBJ2-1	TGTGCCAGCATCCAAGCACCGGGACGATACAATGAGCAGTTCTTC	CASIQAPGRYNEQFF
-	TRBV27	few	TRBJ2-7	TGTGCCAGCAGTTTCTCCAGGACCTACGAGCAGTACTTC	CASSFSRTYEQYF
-	TRBV19	-	TRBJ1-5	TGTGCCAGTAGTATCGAGGATAGCAATCAGCCCCAGCATTTT	CASSIEDSNQPQHF
TRBD1	TRBV27	few	TRBJ2-5	TGTGCCAGCGGACGGACAGGGGCGATGAAGACCCAGTACTTC	CASGRTGAMKTQYF
-	TRBV6-6	-	TRBJ1-4	TGTGCCAGCGGGGGGAATGAAAAACTGTTTTTT	CASGGNEKLFF
-	TRBV7-6	many	TRBJ2-2	TGTGCCAGCAGTCTTCTATCGGGGCAGCGGAACACCGGGGAGCTGTTTTTT	CASSLLSGQRNTGELFF
-	TRBV7-2	few	TRBJ1-4	TGTGCCAGCAGCTCACATGAAAAACTGTTTTTT	CASSSHEKLFF
-	TRBV7-3	-	TRBJ2-1	TGTGTCAGCAGCTTAACCTCGAGGGGGAATTTTGATGAGCAGTTCTTC	CVSSLTSRGNFDEQFF
TRBD2	TRBV7-9	few	TRBJ2-7	TGTGCCAGCAGCATTCGGGAGGGGGGCGACGAGCAGTACTTC	CASSIREGGDEQYF
-	TRBV12-3/TRBV12-4	-	TRBJ1-1	TGTGCCAGCAGTTTAGCCTACATGAACACTGAAGCTTTCTTT	CASSLAYMNTEAFF
TRBD1	TRBV2	-	TRBJ1-4	TGTGCCAGCATTATGGACAGGGGTAATGAAAAACTGTTTTTT	CASIMDRGNEKLFF
-	TRBV7-6	-	TRBJ2-3	TGTGCCAGCAGCTTAGCGCCTCCAGCAGATACGCAGTATTTT	CASSLAPPADTQYF
-	TRBV28	few	TRBJ1-1	TGTGCCAGCAGCTCTCCTAGTCTCGGGTTACGAAACACTGAAGCTTTCTTT	CASSSPSLGLRNTEAFF
-	TRBV20-1	few	TRBJ2-4	TGCAGTGCTAGACCAGGGGCGAGACTAGCCAAAAACATTCAGTACTTC	CSARPGARLAKNIQYF
TRBD2	TRBV19	-	TRBJ2-1	TGTGCCAGTAGTATGTCTCCGGGAGGGGGAAATGAGCAGTTCTTC	CASSMSPGGGNEQFF
-	TRBV29-1	few	TRBJ1-1	TGCAGCGAAAGAGAGCCGAACACTGAAGCTTTCTTT	CSEREPNTEAFF
-	TRBV7-8	many	TRBJ1-1	TGTGCCAGCAGCTTGCAGGGGCCGATGAACACTGAAGCTTTCTTT	CASSLQGPMNTEAFF
TRBD2	TRBV7-8	-	TRBJ2-3	TGTGCCAGCAGCTTAGAGGCTAGCGGGCGCACAGATACGCAGTATTTT	CASSLEASGRTDTQYF
-	TRBV19	few	TRBJ2-7	TGTGCCAGTAGATCCGCAGGGGACTACGAGCAGTACTTC	CASRSAGDYEQYF
TRBD1	TRBV7-6	-	TRBJ1-1	TGTGCCAGCAGCATCCAGGGGGGGAACACTGAAGCTTTCTTT	CASSIQGGNTEAFF
-	TRBV2	-	TRBJ1-5	TGTGCCAGCAGTGCTGACCTGGACGGGCAGCCCCAGCATTTT	CASSADLDGQPQHF
-	TRBV28	few	TRBJ1-5	TGTGCCAGCAGTTTATGGTCTGGGAGTGACACGCCCCAGCATTTT	CASSLWSGSDTPQHF